This T cell receptor beta chain derives from a study of shared clonotypes between healthy human individuals. Clones were read by immunoSEQ multiplex PCR, and TCRdb kept only the in-frame ones, dropping some. The sample includes some 2,500,000 clones, 80% to 95% of them seen just once. The CDR3 has 13 amino acids. Germline V CDR1 and CDR2: MDHEN, SYDVKM. V shed 8 bases and J shed 7 bases, with 15 bases lying between them. The rearrangement joins TRBV28 to TRBJ1-3, with D possibly TRBD1 on 5 matching bases. The receptor's source is a man younger than 35 in good health. Some clones in this sample may be carry-over from other donors' samples. Source material: naive CD4+ T cells from PBMCs. Subset defined: CD45RA+ positively selected. The CDR3 nucleotides read TGTGCCAGCGGTAGGGGCGCGGTCAACACCATATATTTT. This translates into CASGRGAVNTIYF.